Shown below are 12 T cell receptor beta chains from a single sample sequenced in a study of blood T cell repertoires in COVID-19 (TCRdb year 2020). Receptor amplification or capture employed the immunoSEQ multiplex PCR assay. As stored in TCRdb, this immuneACCESS dataset retains in-frame rearrangements with V and J assigned. A fraction of the clones does not appear; measured against another copy, unresolved V genes explain less than half of the discrepancy, and the remainder lacks a known reason. The sample profile shows about 76,000 clones; about four fifths of them were found once. The top ten clonotypes cover about 20% of the sample. The sample comprised peripheral blood. These receptors all stem from a woman aged 55 to 70 with acute or convalescent COVID-19.

The J gene is TRBJ1-1, the V gene TRBV6-6; possibly TRBD1 for D (5 bases). The CDR3 extends over 15 amino acids. The ends were cut back, 0 bases at V and 0 bases at J, with 8 bases in the middle. Germline CDR1 reads MNHNY; CDR2 reads SVGAGI (reference sequence). The CDR3 bases are TGTGCCAGCAGTTACTCGGGGGGGATGAACACTGAAGCTTTCTTT. Translating gives CASSYSGGMNTEAFF.

This clone was observed once. The V gene is TRBV5-1, the J gene TRBJ2-3; tentatively, D is TRBD2 (5 bases). Per the germline V gene, CDR1 is SGHRS and CDR2 is YFSETQ. With 6 bases removed from V and 0 bases from J, the gap between germline ends came to 20 bases. The CDR3 spans 17 residues. The CDR3 spells CASIRESGSPSTDTQYF. Written as DNA, the CDR3 is TGCGCCAGCATCCGGGAATCGGGCTCCCCTAGCACAGATACGCAGTATTTT.

The chain has TRBV2 and TRBJ2-2; D gene ambiguous. V lost 4 bases, J lost 0 bases, and 6 bases lay in between. Germline CDR1 reads SNHLY; CDR2 reads FYNNEI. The CDR3 runs 14 residues. In DNA, the CDR3 is TGTGCCAGCAGTGGCACAGCGAACACCGGGGAGCTGTTTTTT. Protein product: CASSGTANTGELFF. Filled out from reference TRBV2 and TRBJ2-2, the complete variable domain reads EPEVTQTPSHQVTQMGQEVILRCVPISNHLYFYWYRQILGQKVEFLVSFYNNEISEKSEIFDDQFSVERPDGSNFTLKIRSTKLEDSAMYFCASSGTANTGELFFGEGSRLTVL.

This clone was found many times. The chain couples TRBV2 to TRBJ2-5; a possible D gene is TRBD1 (5 bases). This CDR3 region has 14 residues. CDR1 and CDR2 (germline): SNHLY, FYNNEI. With 3 bases removed from V and 2 bases from J, the gap between germline ends came to 10 bases. As DNA, the CDR3 is TGTGCCAGCAGTGACTCAGACAGTCAAGAGACCCAGTACTTC. Amino acids: CASSDSDSQETQYF.

J is TRBJ1-6 and V is TRBV7-8; 7 bases align to TRBD1. This CDR3 is 15 amino acids long. V was clipped by 2 bases and J by 7 bases; unmatched bases: 5. From germline, CDR1 is SGHVS and CDR2 FQNEAQ. The CDR3 DNA reads TGTGCCAGCAGCTTACGTTTACAGGGGAATTCACCCCTCCACTTT. Translated: CASSLRLQGNSPLHF.

CDR3 bases: TGCGCCAGCAGCCTTCCCGGGACAGGGGGAAACACTGAAGCTTTCTTT. It yields the protein CASSLPGTGGNTEAFF. The V gene is TRBV4-1, the J gene TRBJ1-1; 11 nucleotides match TRBD1. The germline V gene has CDR1 MGHRA and CDR2 YSYEKL. The length of the CDR3 is 16 residues. The junction had 6 bases not matched to a gene; V was cut back by 4 bases and J by 2 bases.

The V gene is TRBV11-2, the J gene TRBJ1-2, with TRBD1 matching 7 bases. Germline lookup yields CDR1 SGHAT and CDR2 FQNNGV. V lost 5 bases to trimming and J lost 7 bases; unmatched junction nucleotides: 13. The CDR3 consists of 15 residues. The CDR3, as DNA: TGTGCCAGCAGCCTAGGGACAGTGACATTAGGTGGCTACACCTTC. This gives the protein CASSLGTVTLGGYTF.

V usage is TRBV5-1 and J usage is TRBJ2-1, with D possibly TRBD1 on 6 matching bases. Germline loops: CDR1 SGHRS, CDR2 YFSETQ. The ends were cut back, 3 bases at V and 4 bases at J, with 17 bases in the middle. The CDR3 has 16 residues. The CDR3 spells CASSWARGNKYNEQFF. The CDR3 coding sequence is TGCGCCAGCAGCTGGGCAAGGGGGAACAAGTACAATGAGCAGTTCTTC.

The rearrangement joins TRBV6-2 or TRBV6-3 to TRBJ1-2; 7 bases line up with TRBD1. This CDR3 has 13 amino acids. J lost 8 bases, V lost 6 bases, and 9 bases had no gene match. Per the germline V gene, CDR1 is MNHEY and CDR2 is SVGEGT. The CDR3 bases are TGTGCCAGCAGCCCCCCCCGACAGGGAGGCTACACCTTC. Amino acid sequence: CASSPPRQGGYTF.

This rearrangement joins TRBV6-2 or TRBV6-3 to TRBJ1-5, with 8 bases matching TRBD1. The CDR3 is made up of 16 amino acids. Germline CDR1 and CDR2: MNHEY and SVGEGT. Germline trimming cut 2 bases from V and 4 bases from J; bases unmatched to any gene: 7. The CDR3 region has the DNA TGTGCCAGCAGTTACCCTCCGGGACAGGCTAATCAGCCCCAGCATTTT. Its protein is CASSYPPGQANQPQHF.

J is TRBJ1-1 and V is TRBV30; a weak D match, TRBD1 (6 bases). Germline-derived CDR1 and CDR2 are GTSNPN and SVGIG (reference sequence). Deletions cut 1 base from V and 3 bases from J, with 12 bases between. The CDR3 is 14 amino acids. CDR3 sequence: CAWSAKGGHTEAFF. In nucleotides, the CDR3 is TGTGCCTGGAGTGCTAAGGGGGGGCACACTGAAGCTTTCTTT.

The rearrangement links TRBV7-9 to TRBJ2-5; 7 nucleotides agree with TRBD1. The germline CDR1 and CDR2 sequences are SEHNR and FQNEAQ (reference sequence). The trim removed 5 bases at V and 1 base at J, leaving 4 bases unmatched. This CDR3 is built from 14 residues. In DNA, the CDR3 is TGTGCCAGCAGCGAGACAGGGACCCAAGAGACCCAGTACTTC. This encodes CASSETGTQETQYF.